This T cell receptor (beta chain) stems from a study of PD-1 blockade in classical Hodgkin lymphoma. Notes on the study in general: Newly diagnosed patients reportedly trailed healthy donors in baseline TCR diversity. Unlike CD8+ TCR diversity, which did not rise significantly by C4D1, CD4+ TCR diversity did. Some patients started nivolumab under 1 year after ASCT, and they were excluded.

Autologous stem cell transplantation was followed by relapse in every patient, and brentuximab vedotin exposure varied. When best responses were assessed, they were complete response, partial response or progressive disease. The CDR3 contains 12 residues. Trimming pared 1 base from V and 5 bases from J, leaving 5 bases between. Germline-derived CDR1 and CDR2 are SGHTA and FQGNSA. Assay used: immunoSEQ multiplex PCR; TCRdb lists only in-frame clones, some missing. The sample lists roughly 140,000 clones; approximately 72% were seen once. Notes on this clone: As yet, its antigen is unknown.

The J gene is TRBJ2-5, the V gene TRBV7-2; D gene ambiguous. Sample: peripheral blood mononuclear cells (PBMCs), taken before the second cycle of nivolumab. The sequence was obtained from a human donor with classical Hodgkin lymphoma. CDR3 sequence (DNA): TGTGCCAGCAGCTTAGGTCTCGAGACCCAGTACTTC. Protein product: CASSLGLETQYF.